This T cell receptor (beta chain) was captured in a study of T cell responses to AZD1222 COVID-19 vaccine. V was shortened by 5 bases and J by 0 bases, with 7 bases between the two germline ends. The CDR3 is 13 residues long. Germline loops: CDR1 LNHDA, CDR2 SQIVND (reference sequence). Generated by immunoSEQ multiplex PCR, the TCRdb table keeps only in-frame clones and is missing some. Among fewer than 250,000 clones listed, 85% to 95% were seen once. The J gene is TRBJ1-1, the V gene TRBV19; D is unclear. Material: peripheral blood, obtained on day 0 of MenACWY control vaccination. The source is an adult in good health. The CDR3 sequence: CASSFVLNTEAFF. CDR3 sequence (DNA): TGTGCCAGTAGTTTTGTCCTGAACACTGAAGCTTTCTTT. The variable domain in full, completed from reference TRBV19 and TRBJ1-1, reads DGGITQSPKYLFRKEGQNVTLSCEQNLNHDAMYWYRQDPGQGLRLIYYSQIVNDFQKGDIAEGYSVSREKKESFPLTVTSAQKNPTAFYLCASSFVLNTEAFFGQGTRLTVV.